The rows below give T cell receptor beta chains drawn from one sample of a study of blood T cell repertoires in COVID-19. The protocol was immunoSEQ multiplex PCR, while the TCRdb copy is restricted to in-frame clones and leaves out a portion. The repertoire includes around 69,000 clones, about 86% of them detected once, and approximately 7% sits in the top ten. Specimen: peripheral blood. Receptors were obtained from a man aged 50 or older with active COVID-19. Both conserved end residues are part of each CDR3. D genes are given only for firm matches. Clone size, where shown, is once, few, many, or a class for clones that have expanded.

>15|TRBV5-1|.|few|TRBJ1-1
CASREAPLVNTEAFF
TGCGCCAGCAGAGAGGCCCCGCTGGTGAACACTGAAGCTTTCTTT
>15|TRBV9|TRBD2|.|TRBJ2-1
CASSPGLAVHNEQFF
TGTGCCAGCAGCCCCGGGCTAGCGGTTCACAATGAGCAGTTCTTC
>13|TRBV29-1|TRBD1|.|TRBJ1-4
CATGDLANEKLFF
TGTGCGACAGGGGATCTCGCTAATGAAAAACTGTTTTTT
>14|TRBV19|.|.|TRBJ2-7
CASSIQTQSYEQYF
TGTGCCAGTAGTATCCAGACACAATCGTACGAGCAGTACTTC
>16|TRBV4-2|TRBD2|.|TRBJ2-5
CASSLGTSGRLGTQYF
TGTGCCAGCAGCCTAGGGACTAGCGGGAGGTTAGGGACCCAGTACTTC
>12|TRBV11-2|.|.|TRBJ1-1
CASSLAGREAFF
TGTGCCAGCAGCTTAGCAGGGCGTGAAGCTTTCTTT
>14|TRBV3-1/TRBV3-2|.|.|TRBJ1-1
CASSLRGANTEAFF
TGTGCCAGCAGCCTACGGGGAGCCAACACTGAAGCTTTCTTT
>13|TRBV24-1|.|.|TRBJ2-1
CATRSSGEDEQFF
TGTGCCACCAGGAGTAGCGGAGAAGATGAGCAGTTCTTC
>15|TRBV7-7|TRBD2|.|TRBJ2-2
CASSQTSGKGGELFF
TGTGCCAGCAGCCAGACTAGCGGGAAGGGCGGGGAGCTGTTTTTT
>14|TRBV2|TRBD1|.|TRBJ2-1
CASDRGTFYNEQFF
TGTGCCTCCGACAGGGGGACTTTTTACAATGAGCAGTTCTTC
>13|TRBV18|TRBD1|.|TRBJ2-1
CASSPADRVGQFF
TGTGCCAGCTCACCGGCAGACAGGGTTGGGCAGTTCTTC
>14|TRBV2|.|.|TRBJ1-2
CASKDTFLSYGYTF
TGTGCCAGCAAAGACACTTTCCTCTCCTATGGCTACACCTTC
>19|TRBV21-1|.|.|TRBJ2-1
CASSKVGGEICNDGNEQFF
TGTGCCAGCAGCAAAGTAGGGGGGGAAATCTGCAATGACGGCAATGAGCAGTTCTTC
>16|TRBV11-2|TRBD2|.|TRBJ2-5
CASSLDPASGRETQYF
TGTGCCAGCAGCTTAGATCCAGCTAGCGGGAGAGAGACCCAGTACTTC
>13|TRBV5-1|.|.|TRBJ1-2
CASSLDGNYGYTF
TGCGCCAGCAGCTTGGACGGTAACTATGGCTACACCTTC
>16|TRBV12-2|.|.|TRBJ2-3
CASRPPAGGGTDTQYF
TGTGCAAGTCGCCCCCCCGCGGGAGGAGGAACAGATACGCAGTATTTT
>13|TRBV6-6|.|.|TRBJ1-4
CASSSREDGKLFF
TGTGCCAGCAGTTCCCGTGAGGATGGAAAACTGTTTTTT
>14|TRBV5-1|.|.|TRBJ2-3
CASSLSGYTDTQYF
TGCGCCAGCAGCTTATCGGGGTACACAGATACGCAGTATTTT
>15|TRBV9|.|.|TRBJ2-7
CASSVGAGGSNEQYF
TGTGCCAGCAGCGTAGGAGCAGGAGGTAGCAACGAGCAGTACTTC
>13|TRBV6-1|.|.|TRBJ2-7
CASSESAAYEQYF
TGTGCCAGCAGTGAAAGCGCAGCCTACGAGCAGTACTTC
>16|TRBV7-2|.|.|TRBJ2-1
CASSLGVGLSYNEQFF
TGTGCCAGCAGCCTAGGGGTCGGACTTTCCTACAATGAGCAGTTCTTC
>14|TRBV18|TRBD1|few|TRBJ1-1
CASSRRGQNTEAFF
TGTGCCAGCTCACGACGGGGACAGAATACTGAAGCTTTCTTT
>14|TRBV11-2|.|few|TRBJ1-6
CASRLRVINSPLHF
TGTGCCAGCAGGCTGAGGGTTATTAATTCACCCCTCCACTTT
>13|TRBV18|.|.|TRBJ2-5
CASSKSHGETQYF
TGTGCCAGCTCAAAGTCTCACGGGGAGACCCAGTACTTC
>14|TRBV6-5|TRBD1|.|TRBJ1-6
CASSPDRVNSPLHF
TGTGCCAGCAGCCCCGACAGGGTTAATTCACCCCTCCACTTT
>13|TRBV25-1|.|.|TRBJ1-2
CASSEFTADGYTF
TGTGCCAGCAGTGAATTCACGGCGGATGGCTACACCTTC
>16|TRBV6-5|TRBD1|.|TRBJ1-6
CASSYDKDRANSPLHF
TGTGCCAGCAGTTACGACAAGGACAGGGCTAATTCACCCCTCCACTTT